This T cell receptor beta chain derives from a study of shared clonotypes between healthy human individuals (dated by TCRdb to the early 2020s). As for the study more broadly: The cohort included three men and a couple of women between 18 and 49 years of age. Per donor, three plates each were used for CD4 naive and CD4 memory, two for CD8 naive, and one for CD8 memory. Blood TCR repertoires of five healthy adults were deeply sequenced to estimate repertoire size and the extent of clonotype sharing between individuals. Libraries were prepared and TCR repertoires were sequenced by different laboratories using diverse techniques, in order to increase sequencing depth and limit assay-specific biases. Between about 0.85 and 10 billion PBMCs per donor were obtained by leukapheresis.

Overall results and qualifications from the work: Naive subsets generally had larger estimated clonotype richness than memory subsets did. Across a handful of donors, around 5.4% of naive CD4, approximately 3.5% of naive CD8, roughly 2.3% of memory CD4, and about 0.4% of memory CD8 clonotypes were shared. Only blood was sampled, and tissue TCR repertoires likely differ from those in blood. Rarefaction of sorted-subset datasets indicated incomplete sequencing despite the large sequencing depth. Clonotypes shared by all four sorted-subset donors showed higher generation probabilities than non-shared clonotypes. Pairwise subsampling led to the expectation that sequencing depth would affect the degree of clonotype sharing among donors. Because the study included only a small number of donors, the genetic and exposure-history diversity represented was limited.

Using the deep immunoSEQ assay, multiplex PCR amplified TCR CDR3 regions from genomic DNA. Genomic DNA extracted from each cell subset was distributed evenly over all wells of several immunoSEQ 96-well plates, and each plate served as one replicate. For sorted subsets, 200 to 250 ng of genomic DNA, equivalent to some 33,000 T cell genomes, went into each replicate PCR. The purified libraries were quantified using a Qubit 3.0 fluorometer, sized with a Bioanalyzer 2100, and then quantified again using the KAPA Library Quantification kit. Every immunoSEQ 96-well plate was sequenced on a separate single-read 150-cycle Illumina NextSeq 550 flow cell. The source study handled its data this way. Because the immunoSEQ output included only junctional sequences and no quality scores, the filtering could not be the same as the filtering used for full-length reads. To assign V/J genes and CDR3, sequences were annotated using PyIR, a Python wrapper for IgBLAST v1.9, with IMGT germline references. Reads were filtered out if the reads had weak V/J assignments (E-value above 1e-6), no CDR3, stop codons, out-of-frame junctions, or ambiguous translated residues. V3J clonotypes were defined as sequences sharing an identical inferred V gene, J gene, and CDR3 amino acid sequence. Percentage overlap between repertoires was calculated by dividing the number of shared unique clonotypes by the size of the smaller repertoire. Repertoire richness was assessed with RTK rarefaction, the Chao1 estimator, and Recon v2.1 estimates of unobserved clonotypes. For all TCRbeta clonotypes obtained by the gDNA method from a few donors, generation probabilities were computed with OLGA. The source is immuneACCESS, and TCRdb retained only in-frame sequences with V and J called. Part of the clones is not carried over; for the studies checked, unresolved V genes explain less than half of this, and the remainder is unexplained. V and J calls and clone size are given by that table; D and trimming were obtained from the DNA. The sample records 2 million to 2.5 million clones, roughly 94% of which are singletons. 0.13% of the sample is in the top ten clones.

Including cysteine and phenylalanine, the CDR3 has 18 amino acids. CDR3 DNA is the only sequence kept; it has 54 bases, read in frame from the first base. Trimming at the junction amounts to 3 bases on V and 6 bases on J, and the germline ends lie 24 bases apart. The germline V gene supplies CDR1 SGHRS and CDR2 YFSETQ. About this clone itself: What antigen it recognizes has not been identified. No much larger clone exists at a distance of one base, and base qualities are not known.

Healthy HIV-negative adults with no recently reported acute infections or vaccinations were included as donors. Only Caucasian adults living in Nashville, Tennessee, USA were represented among the donors. CD4+ T cells were enriched by magnetic negative selection; naive cells were then positively selected on CD45RA, and the negative fraction formed the memory subset. Blood was obtained by leukapheresis, after which PBMCs were separated by Ficoll-Histopaque density gradient centrifugation and cryopreserved in liquid nitrogen vapor phase. Purity and quantity of every magnetically sorted T cell population were checked by analytical flow cytometry. Each sorted fraction had its genomic DNA isolated and then quantified by UV absorbance on a Nanodrop 2000c.

Material for sequencing was naive CD4+ T cells sorted from blood. The cell subset or site label, as the study defines it: CD45RA+ positively selected. The chain joins TRBV5-1 to TRBJ2-2; TRBD1 is perhaps the D gene, given 6 matching bases. This clonotype originated in a man between 18 and 35 years old in good health. The CDR3 protein is CASSSSSTGPSVSGELFF. The nucleotide sequence reads TGCGCCAGCAGCTCCAGTAGTACAGGGCCCAGTGTTTCCGGGGAGCTGTTTTTT. Where the CDR3 stops, the reference TRBV5-1 and TRBJ2-2 genes take over; the full variable domain is KAGVTQTPRYLIKTRGQQVTLSCSPISGHRSVSWYQQTPGQGLQFLFEYFSETQRNKGNFPGRFSGRQFSNSRSEMNVSTLELGDSALYLCASSSSSTGPSVSGELFFGEGSRLTVL.